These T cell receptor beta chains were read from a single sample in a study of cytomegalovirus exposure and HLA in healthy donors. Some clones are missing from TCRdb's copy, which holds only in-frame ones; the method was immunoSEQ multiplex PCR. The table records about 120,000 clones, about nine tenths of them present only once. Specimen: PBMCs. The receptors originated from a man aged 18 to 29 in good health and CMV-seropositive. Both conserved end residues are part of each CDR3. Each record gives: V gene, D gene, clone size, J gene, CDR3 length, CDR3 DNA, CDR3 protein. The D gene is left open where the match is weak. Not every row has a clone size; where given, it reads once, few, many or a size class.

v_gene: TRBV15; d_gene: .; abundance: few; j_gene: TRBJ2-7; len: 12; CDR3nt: TGTGCCACCAGCAGTAACTCCTACGAGCAGTACTTC; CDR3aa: CATSSNSYEQYF
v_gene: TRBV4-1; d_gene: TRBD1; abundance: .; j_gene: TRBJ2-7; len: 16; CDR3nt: TGCGCCAGCAGCCAAAAAGGCGGGGGACAGGGGGAAGAGCAGTACTTC; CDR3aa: CASSQKGGGQGEEQYF
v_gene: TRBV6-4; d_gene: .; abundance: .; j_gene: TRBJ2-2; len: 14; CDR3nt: TGTGCCAGCAGTGACAGGTCGGGCACCGGGGAGCTGTTTTTT; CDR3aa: CASSDRSGTGELFF
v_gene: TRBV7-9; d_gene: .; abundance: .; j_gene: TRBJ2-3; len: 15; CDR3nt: TGTGCCAGCAGCTCAACTTATCTCGGCACAGATACGCAGTATTTT; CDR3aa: CASSSTYLGTDTQYF
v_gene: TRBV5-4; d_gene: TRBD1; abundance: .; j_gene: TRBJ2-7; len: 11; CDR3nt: TGTGCCAGCAGCTTCGGGACAGGCCAGTACTTC; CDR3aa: CASSFGTGQYF
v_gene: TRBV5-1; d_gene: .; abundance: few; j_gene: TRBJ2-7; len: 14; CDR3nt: TGCGCCAGCAGCTTGCAGAACCCGTCCTACGAGCAGTACTTC; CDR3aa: CASSLQNPSYEQYF
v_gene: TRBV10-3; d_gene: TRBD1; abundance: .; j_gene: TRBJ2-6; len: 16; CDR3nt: TGTGCCACCGCCGGGACAGGGGACTCTGGGGCCAACGTCCTGACTTTC; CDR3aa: CATAGTGDSGANVLTF
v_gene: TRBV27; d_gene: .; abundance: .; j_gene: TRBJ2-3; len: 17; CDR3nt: TGTGCCAGCAGTTTAGAGGTGACTCACGAATCCACAGATACGCAGTATTTT; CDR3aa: CASSLEVTHESTDTQYF
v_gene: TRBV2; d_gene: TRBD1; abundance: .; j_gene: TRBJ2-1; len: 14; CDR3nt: TGTGCCAGCAGTAGCACCGGACAGGGGGATGAGCAGTTCTTC; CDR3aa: CASSSTGQGDEQFF
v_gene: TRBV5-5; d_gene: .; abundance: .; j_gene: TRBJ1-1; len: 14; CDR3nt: TGTGCCAGCAGCTTGCCAGGAGGGTACACTGAAGCTTTCTTT; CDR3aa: CASSLPGGYTEAFF
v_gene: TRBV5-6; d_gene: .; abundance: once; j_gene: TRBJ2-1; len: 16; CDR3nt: TGTGCCAGCAGCCCACGGGTAACCCTAGGAAACAATGAGCAGTTCTTC; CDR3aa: CASSPRVTLGNNEQFF
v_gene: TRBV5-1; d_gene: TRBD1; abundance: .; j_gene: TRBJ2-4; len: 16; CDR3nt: TGCGCCAGCAGCCCCGGACAGGGTCAGGGCAAAAACATTCAGTACTTC; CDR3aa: CASSPGQGQGKNIQYF
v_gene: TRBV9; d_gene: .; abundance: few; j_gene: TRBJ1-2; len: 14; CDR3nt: TGTGCCAGCAGCGCGCCCCCGGGGAGGGGAGGCTACACCTTC; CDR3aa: CASSAPPGRGGYTF
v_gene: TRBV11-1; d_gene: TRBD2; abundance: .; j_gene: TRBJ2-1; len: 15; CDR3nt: TGTGCCAGCAGTCCGAGGACTAGCGTCGGTAATGAGCAGTTCTTC; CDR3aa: CASSPRTSVGNEQFF
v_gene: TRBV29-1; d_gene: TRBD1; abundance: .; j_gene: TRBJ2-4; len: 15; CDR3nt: TGCAGCGTTGTAGGGTTAGGGGGCTGGGGAAACATTCAGTACTTC; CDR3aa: CSVVGLGGWGNIQYF
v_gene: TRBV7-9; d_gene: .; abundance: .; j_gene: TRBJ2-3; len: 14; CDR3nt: TGTGCCAGCAGCTCCCGTCTCAGCACAGATACGCAGTATTTT; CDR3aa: CASSSRLSTDTQYF
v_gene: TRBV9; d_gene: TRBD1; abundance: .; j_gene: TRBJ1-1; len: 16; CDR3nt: TGTGCCAGCAGCGTAGCATTAGGAGGGGGCAACACTGAAGCTTTCTTT; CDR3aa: CASSVALGGGNTEAFF
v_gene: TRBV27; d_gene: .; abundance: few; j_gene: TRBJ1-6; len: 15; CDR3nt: TGTGCCAGCAGTTTGGGGGCCACCTATAATTCACCCCTCCACTTT; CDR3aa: CASSLGATYNSPLHF
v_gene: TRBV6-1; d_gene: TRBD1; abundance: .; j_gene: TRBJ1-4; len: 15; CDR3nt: TGTGCCATTGACAGGGACGTTGCAACTAATGAAAAACTGTTTTTT; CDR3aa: CAIDRDVATNEKLFF
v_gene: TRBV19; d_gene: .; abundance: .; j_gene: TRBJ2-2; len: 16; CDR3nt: TGTGCCAGTAGTAGAGGGAAGTGGGGGAACACCGGGGAGCTGTTTTTT; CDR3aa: CASSRGKWGNTGELFF
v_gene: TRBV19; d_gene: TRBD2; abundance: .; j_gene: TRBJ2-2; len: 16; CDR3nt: TGTGCCAGTATCTTGAACGGGGGGGCTCACACCGGGGAGCTGTTTTTT; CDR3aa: CASILNGGAHTGELFF
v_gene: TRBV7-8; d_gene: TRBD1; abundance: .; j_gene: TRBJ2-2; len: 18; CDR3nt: TGTGCCAGCAGCTCGCGACAGGGCACCGTCGTGAACACCGGGGAGCTGTTTTTT; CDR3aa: CASSSRQGTVVNTGELFF
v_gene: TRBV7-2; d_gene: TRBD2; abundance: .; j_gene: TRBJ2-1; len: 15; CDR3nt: TGTGCCAGCACCCCGGGAGGGAGCTCCTACAATGAGCAGTTCTTC; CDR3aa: CASTPGGSSYNEQFF
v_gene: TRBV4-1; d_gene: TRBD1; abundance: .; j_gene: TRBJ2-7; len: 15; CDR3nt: TGCGCCAGCAGCCAAGTTGGGACAGGTCACTACGAGCAGTACTTC; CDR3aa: CASSQVGTGHYEQYF
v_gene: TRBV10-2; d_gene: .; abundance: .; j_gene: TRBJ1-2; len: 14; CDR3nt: TGCGCCAGCAGGCCTGAGCGAAAACTCTATGGCTACACCTTC; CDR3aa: CASRPERKLYGYTF
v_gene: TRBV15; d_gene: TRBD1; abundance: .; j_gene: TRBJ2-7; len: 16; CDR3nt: TGTGCCACCAGCAGAGATTGGACAGGGGGGGGCTACGAGCAGTACTTC; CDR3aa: CATSRDWTGGGYEQYF
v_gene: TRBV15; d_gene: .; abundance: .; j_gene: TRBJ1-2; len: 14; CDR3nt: TGTGCCACCAGCAGAGATCGAGGGCAGACCGGCTACACCTTC; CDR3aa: CATSRDRGQTGYTF
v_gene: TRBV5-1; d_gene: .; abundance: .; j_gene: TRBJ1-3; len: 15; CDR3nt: TGCGCCAGCAGCTTGCAGGGGTACTCTGGAAACACCATATATTTT; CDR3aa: CASSLQGYSGNTIYF
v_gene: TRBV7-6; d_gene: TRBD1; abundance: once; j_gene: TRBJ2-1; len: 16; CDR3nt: TGTGCCAGCAGCTTAGAGGGCAGGGGGCGCTACAATGAGCAGTTCTTC; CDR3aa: CASSLEGRGRYNEQFF
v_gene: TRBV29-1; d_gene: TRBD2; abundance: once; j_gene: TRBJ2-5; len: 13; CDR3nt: TGCAGCGGGGTGGGTAGCGGGGGAGAGACCCAGTACTTC; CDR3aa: CSGVGSGGETQYF
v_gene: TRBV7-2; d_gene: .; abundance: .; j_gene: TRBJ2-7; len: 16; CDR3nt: TGTGCCAGCAGCCCAAGCCGGTCTCTAAGCTCCTACGAGCAGTACTTC; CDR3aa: CASSPSRSLSSYEQYF
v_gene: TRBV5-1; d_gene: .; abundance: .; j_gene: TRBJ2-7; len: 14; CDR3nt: TGCGCCAGCAGCACTCGACAGAAGACGCAGGAGCAGTACTTC; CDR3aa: CASSTRQKTQEQYF
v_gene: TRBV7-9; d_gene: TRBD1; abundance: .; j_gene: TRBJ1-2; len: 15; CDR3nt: TGTGCCAGCAGCTTAGTGGACAGGGAAGCTCGAGGCTACACCTTC; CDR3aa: CASSLVDREARGYTF
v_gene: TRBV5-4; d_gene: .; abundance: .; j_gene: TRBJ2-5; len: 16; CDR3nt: TGTGCCAGCTCACCTACCGGGACTGTGGCTCAAGAGACCCAGTACTTC; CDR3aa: CASSPTGTVAQETQYF
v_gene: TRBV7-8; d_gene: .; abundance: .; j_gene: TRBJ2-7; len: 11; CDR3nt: TGTGCCAGCAGGCGGAGCGGCGAGCAGTACTTC; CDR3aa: CASRRSGEQYF
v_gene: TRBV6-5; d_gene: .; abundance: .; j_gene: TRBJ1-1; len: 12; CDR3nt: TGTGCCAGCAGTTACGGCCAGGGTGAAGCTTTCTTT; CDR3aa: CASSYGQGEAFF
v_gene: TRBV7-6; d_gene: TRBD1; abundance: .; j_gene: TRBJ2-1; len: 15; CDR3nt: TGTGCCAGCAGCCCACGGGACAGCTCCTACAATGAGCAGTTCTTC; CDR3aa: CASSPRDSSYNEQFF
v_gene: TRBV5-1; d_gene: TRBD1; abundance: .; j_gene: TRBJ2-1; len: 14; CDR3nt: TGCGCCAGCAGATCGGACAGGGACCCTTATGAGCAGTTCTTC; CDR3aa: CASRSDRDPYEQFF
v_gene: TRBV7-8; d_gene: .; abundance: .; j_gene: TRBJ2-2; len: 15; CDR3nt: TGTGCCAGCAGCGCAAGGGACTTCAACACCGGGGAGCTGTTTTTT; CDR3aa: CASSARDFNTGELFF
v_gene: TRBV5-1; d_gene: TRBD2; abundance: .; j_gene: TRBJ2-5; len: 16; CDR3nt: TGCGCCAGCAGCCCACGGACTAGCGGGGGGGACGAGACCCAGTACTTC; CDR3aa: CASSPRTSGGDETQYF
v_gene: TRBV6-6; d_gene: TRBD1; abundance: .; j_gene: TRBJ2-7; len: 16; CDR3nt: TGTGCCAGCAGTTACTCGAGGGGACAGGAGGGCTACGAGCAGTACTTC; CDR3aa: CASSYSRGQEGYEQYF
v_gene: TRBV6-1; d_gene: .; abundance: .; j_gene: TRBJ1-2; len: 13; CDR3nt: TGTGCCAGCAGTGAGGCAGGGTGGGATGGCTACACCTTC; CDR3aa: CASSEAGWDGYTF
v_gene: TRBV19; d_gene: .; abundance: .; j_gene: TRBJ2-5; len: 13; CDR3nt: TGTGCCAGTAGTTTGAGACAGCAAGAGACCCAGTACTTC; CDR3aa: CASSLRQQETQYF
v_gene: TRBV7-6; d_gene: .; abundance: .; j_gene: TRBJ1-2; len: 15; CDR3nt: TGTGCCAGCAGCCCCAGACAACCCGAACAGTATGGCTACACCTTC; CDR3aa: CASSPRQPEQYGYTF
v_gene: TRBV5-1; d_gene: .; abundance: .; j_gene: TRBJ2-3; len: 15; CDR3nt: TGCGCCAGCAAACAAGGAACAGTTAGCACAGATACGCAGTATTTT; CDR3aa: CASKQGTVSTDTQYF
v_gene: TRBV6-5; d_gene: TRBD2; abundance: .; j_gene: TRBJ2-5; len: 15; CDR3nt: TGTGCCAGCAGTTTGGGGACTAGCGGGATAGAGACCCAGTACTTC; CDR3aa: CASSLGTSGIETQYF